This T cell receptor (beta chain) was sequenced in a study of blood T cell repertoires in COVID-19. Study in general: The United States, Italy and Spain supplied acute and convalescent COVID-19 samples. Nucleic acid was either cDNA or gDNA, and it came from T cells, B-cell-depleted T cells, or PBMCs.

Under the authors' procedure: The authors estimated nucleated cell counts from reference gene primer amplification. Data came from immunoSEQ multiplex PCR; TCRdb stores just in-frame clones and leaves some out. The V and J calls and clone size are taken from that table; D and trimming were inferred from the DNA. The table shows under 250,000 clones, with 82% occurring only once. Trimming at V came to 0 bases and at J to 4 bases, leaving 6 bases not matched to a gene. This CDR3 is built from 17 residues. Germline V CDR1 and CDR2: MNHEY, SVGEGT. This chain uses TRBV6-2 or TRBV6-3 with TRBJ2-1; TRBD2 agrees at 10 bases. This TCR derives from a middle-aged woman with acute or convalescent COVID-19. The material sequenced was peripheral blood. CDR3 residues: CASSYSGSGRPYNEQFF. As DNA, the CDR3 is TGTGCCAGCAGTTACTCTGGTAGCGGGAGGCCTTACAATGAGCAGTTCTTC.